The rows below give T cell receptor beta chains drawn from one sample of a study of blood T cells in healthy people across ages. TCRdb independently ran MiXCR on the 5' RACE reads; one entry per CDR3 protein. The sample includes some 1,500,000 distinct CDR3 sequences, roughly two fifths of them seen just once. The sample comprised blood. These receptors were collected from a woman younger than 35 in good health. CDR3s include the opening cysteine and the closing phenylalanine or tryptophan. The D gene is left open where the match is weak. A row's size may be missing; if present it is once, few, many or a size class.

- | TRBJ1-6 | TRBV4-1 | - | CASSPLGSSYNSPLHF
- | TRBJ2-2 | TRBV11-2 | few | CASSPNPWNTGELFF
- | TRBJ2-6 | TRBV20-1 | few | CSALPHSGANVLTF
- | TRBJ2-3 | TRBV6-5 | - | CASSSPLDARSTDTQYF
- | TRBJ2-1 | TRBV6-5 | few | CASSYSPDNTYNEQFF
- | TRBJ2-7 | TRBV30 | many | CAWSVYRRSYEQYF
- | - | TRBV20-1 | - | CSPVTKMGTQYF
- | TRBJ1-5 | TRBV2 | few | CASGPGLTLPSPQHF
TRBD2 | TRBJ2-1 | TRBV9 | few | CASSVASSGYNEQFF
TRBD2 | TRBJ2-3 | TRBV20-1 | few | CSAKPGLTPTDTQYF
- | TRBJ1-2 | TRBV20-1 | few | CSAQEPAPYGYTF
- | TRBJ2-7 | TRBV7-3 | - | CASSLTVRGQSYEQYF
- | TRBJ2-7 | TRBV20-1 | few | CSASSGLSSYEQYF
- | - | TRBV7-2 | few | CASSVRPSDAEQYF
TRBD1 | TRBJ1-4 | TRBV29-1 | - | CSVRTGGATNEKLFF
- | TRBJ2-7 | TRBV2 | few | CASIMTLRGDEQYF
- | TRBJ1-5 | TRBV20-1 | - | CSASKGPLINQPQHF
- | TRBJ2-3 | TRBV7-2 | - | CASSVSGSGTQYF
- | TRBJ2-7 | TRBV2 | few | CASSDPSTYEQYF
- | TRBJ2-7 | TRBV20-1 | - | CSARLGVLLHEQYF
TRBD1 | TRBJ2-4 | TRBV5-1 | few | CASSFGDRAHQYF
TRBD2 | TRBJ2-1 | TRBV7-9 | - | CASSRLERAGDNEQFF
TRBD1 | TRBJ1-4 | TRBV5-5 | few | CASSLGRGLGNEKLFF
- | TRBJ2-7 | TRBV7-2 | few | CASSLVLRGYEQYF
- | TRBJ1-3 | TRBV7-9 | once | CASSLFQTGSGNTIYF
- | TRBJ2-3 | TRBV4-2 | once | CVSSQGVGLGEADTQYF
- | TRBJ1-1 | TRBV20-1 | - | CSAREGPTEAFF
- | TRBJ1-1 | TRBV10-1 | few | CASSESITGAEAFF
TRBD1 | TRBJ1-5 | TRBV27 | - | CASSSGDRLNQPQHF
- | TRBJ2-1 | TRBV9 | few | CASSVDGRPYNEQFF
TRBD2 | TRBJ2-7 | TRBV6-5 | few | CASSLAGHTYEQYF
TRBD2 | TRBJ2-1 | TRBV15 | - | CATSRGLAGDEQFF
- | TRBJ1-2 | TRBV11-2 | - | CASSLSYDSGGYGYTF
TRBD2 | TRBJ2-1 | TRBV27 | few | CATGRVAGADNEQFF
- | - | TRBV7-9 | - | CASGRAQQRIETQYF
TRBD2 | TRBJ2-1 | TRBV10-3 | - | CAISDGALAGDYDEQFF
TRBD2 | - | TRBV7-2 | - | CASIPPGLAGLGAYNEQYF
- | TRBJ2-3 | TRBV6-4 | - | CASSVSTRSDTQYF
TRBD2 | TRBJ2-1 | TRBV7-2 | few | CASSLVGTSGENEQFF
- | - | TRBV5-6 | - | CASSLLLAYSSYNEQYF
TRBD2 | TRBJ2-5 | TRBV20-1 | few | CSARLAGGSQETQYF
- | TRBJ1-2 | TRBV12-3/TRBV12-4 | - | CASSKMGRDGGYTF
- | TRBJ2-7 | TRBV24-1 | - | CATSRGGLLRNEQYF
TRBD2 | TRBJ2-3 | TRBV5-1 | once | CASSSGTSGRQSTDTQYF
- | TRBJ1-6 | TRBV7-9 | - | CASSSSDTNSPLHF
TRBD2 | TRBJ2-1 | TRBV11-2 | - | CASRTPSGRFYNEQFF
- | TRBJ2-7 | TRBV6-2/TRBV6-3 | many | CASTRDNYEQYF
- | TRBJ2-4 | TRBV12-3/TRBV12-4 | few | CASSLLRQFQQYF
- | TRBJ1-1 | TRBV28 | - | CASYGGFQAFF
- | TRBJ1-2 | TRBV25-1 | - | CASTRQGLGYTF
- | TRBJ2-3 | TRBV20-1 | - | CSASRPRLGADTQYF
- | TRBJ1-2 | TRBV5-1 | many | CASSLGGIGGYTF